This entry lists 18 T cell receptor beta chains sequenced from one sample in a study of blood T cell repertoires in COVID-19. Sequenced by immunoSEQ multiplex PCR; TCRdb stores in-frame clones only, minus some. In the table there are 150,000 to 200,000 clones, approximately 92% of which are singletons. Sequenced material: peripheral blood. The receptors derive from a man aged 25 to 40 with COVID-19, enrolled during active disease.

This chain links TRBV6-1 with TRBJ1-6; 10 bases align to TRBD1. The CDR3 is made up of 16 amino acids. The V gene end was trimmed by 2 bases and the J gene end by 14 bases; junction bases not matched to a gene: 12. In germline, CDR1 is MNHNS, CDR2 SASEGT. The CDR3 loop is CASSESRQGAQITLHF. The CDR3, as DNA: TGTGCCAGCAGTGAAAGTAGACAGGGGGCCCAAATTACCCTCCACTTT.

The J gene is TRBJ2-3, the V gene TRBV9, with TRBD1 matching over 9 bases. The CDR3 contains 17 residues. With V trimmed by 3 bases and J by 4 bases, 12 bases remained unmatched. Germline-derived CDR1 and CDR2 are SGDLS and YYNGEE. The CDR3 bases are TGTGCCAGCAGCGCCCACCGGGACAGGGTTTATCCAGATACGCAGTATTTT. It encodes CASSAHRDRVYPDTQYF.

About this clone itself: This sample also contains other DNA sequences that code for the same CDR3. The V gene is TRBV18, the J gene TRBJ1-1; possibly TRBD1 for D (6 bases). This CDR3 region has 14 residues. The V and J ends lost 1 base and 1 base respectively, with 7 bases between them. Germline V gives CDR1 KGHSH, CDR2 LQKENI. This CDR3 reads CASSPRQENTEAFF. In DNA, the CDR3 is TGTGCCAGCTCACCACGACAGGAGAACACTGAAGCTTTCTTT.

CDR3 sequence (DNA): TGTGCCAGTAGTATGTCAGGGTCAGGGGGGGCCAACGTCCTGACTTTC. The encoded protein is CASSMSGSGGANVLTF. This chain joins TRBV19 and TRBJ2-6; D might be TRBD1 (5 bases). Per the germline V gene, CDR1 is LNHDA and CDR2 is SQIVND (reference sequence). V was trimmed by 3 bases and J by 4 bases, leaving 13 bases between them. CDR3 length: 16 amino acids.

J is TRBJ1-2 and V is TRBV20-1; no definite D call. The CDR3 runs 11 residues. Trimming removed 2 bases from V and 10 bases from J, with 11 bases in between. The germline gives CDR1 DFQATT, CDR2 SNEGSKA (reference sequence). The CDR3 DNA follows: TGCAGTGCTAGATTCCCAGGTTTCTACACCTTC. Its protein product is CSARFPGFYTF.

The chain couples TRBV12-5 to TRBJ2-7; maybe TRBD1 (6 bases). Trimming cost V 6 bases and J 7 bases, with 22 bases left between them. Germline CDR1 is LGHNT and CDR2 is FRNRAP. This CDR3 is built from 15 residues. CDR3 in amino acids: CASGRGQQPSGEQYF. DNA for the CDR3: TGTGCTAGTGGCCGAGGACAGCAACCTTCGGGGGAGCAGTACTTC.

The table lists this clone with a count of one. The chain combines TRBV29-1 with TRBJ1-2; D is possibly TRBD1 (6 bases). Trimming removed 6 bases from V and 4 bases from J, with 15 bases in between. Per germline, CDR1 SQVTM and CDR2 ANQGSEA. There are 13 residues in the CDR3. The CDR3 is CSVKGGGSYGYTF. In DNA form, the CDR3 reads TGCAGCGTCAAGGGAGGGGGATCCTATGGCTACACCTTC.

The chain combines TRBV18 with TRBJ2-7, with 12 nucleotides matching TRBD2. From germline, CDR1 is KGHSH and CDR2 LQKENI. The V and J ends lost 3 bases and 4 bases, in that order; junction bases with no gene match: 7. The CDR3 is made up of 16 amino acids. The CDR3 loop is CASSPPRGTSGYEQYF. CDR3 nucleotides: TGTGCCAGCTCACCGCCCCGCGGGACTAGCGGGTACGAGCAGTACTTC.

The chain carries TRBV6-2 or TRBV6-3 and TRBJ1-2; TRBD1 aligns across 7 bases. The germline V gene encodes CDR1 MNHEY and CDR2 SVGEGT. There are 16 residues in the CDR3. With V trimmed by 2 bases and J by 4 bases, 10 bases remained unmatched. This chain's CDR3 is CASSYPGTAIPYGYTF. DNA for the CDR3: TGTGCCAGCAGTTACCCAGGGACAGCTATTCCCTATGGCTACACCTTC.

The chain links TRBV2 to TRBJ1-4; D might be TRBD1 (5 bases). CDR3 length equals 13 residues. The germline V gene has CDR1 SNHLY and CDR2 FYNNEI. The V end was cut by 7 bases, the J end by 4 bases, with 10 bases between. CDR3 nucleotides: TGTGCCAGCACAGGGCAGTTTAATGAAAAACTGTTTTTT. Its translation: CASTGQFNEKLFF.

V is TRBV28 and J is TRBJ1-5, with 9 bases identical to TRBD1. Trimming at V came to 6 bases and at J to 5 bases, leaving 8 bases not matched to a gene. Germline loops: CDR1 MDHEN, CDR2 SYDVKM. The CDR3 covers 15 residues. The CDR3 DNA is TGTGCCAGCAGCCGGGACAGGGAGCGTGATCAGCCCCAGCATTTT. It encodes CASSRDRERDQPQHF.

The chain's CDR3 is CAWSLRSGYTF. CDR3 nucleotide sequence: TGTGCCTGGAGCCTGAGATCTGGCTACACCTTC. The gene calls are TRBV30 and TRBJ1-2; D call uncertain. CDR3 length: 11 amino acids. Germline CDR1 is GTSNPN and CDR2 is SVGIG (reference sequence). V dropped 3 bases and J dropped 7 bases, with 9 bases sitting between them. The variable domain in full, completed from reference TRBV30 and TRBJ1-2, reads SQTIHQWPATLVQPVGSPLSLECTVEGTSNPNLYWYRQAAGRGLQLLFYSVGIGQISSEVPQNLSASRPQDRQFILSSKKLLLSDSGFYLCAWSLRSGYTFGSGTRLTVV.

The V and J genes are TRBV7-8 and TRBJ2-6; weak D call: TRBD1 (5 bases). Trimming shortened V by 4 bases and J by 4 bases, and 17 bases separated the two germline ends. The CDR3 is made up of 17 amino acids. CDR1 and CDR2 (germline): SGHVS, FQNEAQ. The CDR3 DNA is TGTGCCAGCAGCTCGTTCACTGCAGGGATCGGGGCCAACGTCCTGACTTTC. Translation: CASSSFTAGIGANVLTF.

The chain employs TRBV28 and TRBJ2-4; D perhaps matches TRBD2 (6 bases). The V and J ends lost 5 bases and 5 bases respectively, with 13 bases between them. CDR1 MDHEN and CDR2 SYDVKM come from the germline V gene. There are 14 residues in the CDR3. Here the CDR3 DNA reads TGTGCCAGCAGTCGACCGGGGGTCCAAAACATTCAGTACTTC. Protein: CASSRPGVQNIQYF.

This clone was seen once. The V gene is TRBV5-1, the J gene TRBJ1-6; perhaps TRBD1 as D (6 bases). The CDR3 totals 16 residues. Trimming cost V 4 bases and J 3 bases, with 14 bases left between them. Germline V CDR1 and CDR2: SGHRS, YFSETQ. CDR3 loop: CASSLRDIGYNSPLHF. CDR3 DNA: TGCGCCAGCAGCCTCCGGGACATCGGCTATAATTCACCCCTCCACTTT.

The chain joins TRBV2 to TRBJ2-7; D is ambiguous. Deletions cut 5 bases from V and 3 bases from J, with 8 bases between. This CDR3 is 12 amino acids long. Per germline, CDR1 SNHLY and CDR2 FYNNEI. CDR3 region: CASSTFDYEQYF. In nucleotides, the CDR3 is TGTGCCAGCAGTACATTTGACTACGAGCAGTACTTC.

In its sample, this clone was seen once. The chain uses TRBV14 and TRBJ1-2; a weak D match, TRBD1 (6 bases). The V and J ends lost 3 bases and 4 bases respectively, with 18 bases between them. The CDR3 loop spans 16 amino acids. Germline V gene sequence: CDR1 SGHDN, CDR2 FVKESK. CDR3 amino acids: CASSHLRGGGSYGYTF. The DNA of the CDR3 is TGTGCCAGCAGCCACCTAAGGGGGGGAGGATCCTATGGCTACACCTTC.

This CDR3 reads CASSYRGVSTEAFF. CDR3 DNA sequence: TGTGCCAGCAGTTATAGAGGAGTGAGCACTGAAGCTTTCTTT. V usage is TRBV6-5 and J usage is TRBJ1-1; D gene ambiguous. V lost 3 bases to trimming and J lost 4 bases, with 12 bases between them. The germline V gene has CDR1 MNHEY and CDR2 SVGAGI. The CDR3 sequence is 14 residues long.